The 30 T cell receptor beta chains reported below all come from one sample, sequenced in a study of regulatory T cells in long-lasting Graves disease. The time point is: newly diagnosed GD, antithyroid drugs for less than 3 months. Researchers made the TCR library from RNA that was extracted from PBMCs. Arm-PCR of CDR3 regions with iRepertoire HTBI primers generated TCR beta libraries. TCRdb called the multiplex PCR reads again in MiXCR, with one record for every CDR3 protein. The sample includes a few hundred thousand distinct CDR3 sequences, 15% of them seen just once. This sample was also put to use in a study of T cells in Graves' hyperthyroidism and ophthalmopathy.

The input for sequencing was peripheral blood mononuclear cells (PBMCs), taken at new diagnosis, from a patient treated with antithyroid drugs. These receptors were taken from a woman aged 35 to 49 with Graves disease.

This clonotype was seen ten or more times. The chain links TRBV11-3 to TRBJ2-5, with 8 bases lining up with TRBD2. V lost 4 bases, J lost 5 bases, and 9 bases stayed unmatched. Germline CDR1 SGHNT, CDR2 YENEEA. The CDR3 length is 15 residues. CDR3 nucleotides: TGTGCCAGCAGCTCCCGACTAGCGAAAGTTGAGACCCAGTACTTC. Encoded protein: CASSSRLAKVETQYF.

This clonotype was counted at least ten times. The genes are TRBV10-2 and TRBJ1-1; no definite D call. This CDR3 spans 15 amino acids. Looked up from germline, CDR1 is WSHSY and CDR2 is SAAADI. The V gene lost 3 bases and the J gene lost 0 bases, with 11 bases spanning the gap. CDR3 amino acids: CASSDYRDLNTEAFF. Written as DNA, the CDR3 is TGCGCCAGCAGTGATTACCGAGACCTGAACACTGAAGCTTTCTTT.

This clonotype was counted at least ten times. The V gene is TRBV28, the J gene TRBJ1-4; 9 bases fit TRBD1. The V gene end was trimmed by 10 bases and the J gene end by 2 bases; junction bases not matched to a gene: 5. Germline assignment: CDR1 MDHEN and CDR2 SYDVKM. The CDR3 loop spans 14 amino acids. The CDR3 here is CATRTGGTNEKLFF. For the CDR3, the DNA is TGTGCCACTCGAACAGGGGGCACTAATGAAAAACTGTTTTTT.

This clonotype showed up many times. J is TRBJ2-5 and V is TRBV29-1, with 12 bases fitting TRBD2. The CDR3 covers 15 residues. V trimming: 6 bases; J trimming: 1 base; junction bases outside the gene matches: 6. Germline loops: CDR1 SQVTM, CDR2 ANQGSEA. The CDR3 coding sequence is TGCAGCGTCTCTAGCGGGAGGGCCCTCCAAGAGACCCAGTACTTC. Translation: CSVSSGRALQETQYF.

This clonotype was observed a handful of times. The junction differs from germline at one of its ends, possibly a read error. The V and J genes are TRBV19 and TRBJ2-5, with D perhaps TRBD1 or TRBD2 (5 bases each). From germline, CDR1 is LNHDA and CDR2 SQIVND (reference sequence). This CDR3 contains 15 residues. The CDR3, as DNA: TGTGCCAGTAGTAACCGGGACCAGAGGGGAGAGGCCCAGTACTTC. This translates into CASSNRDQRGEAQYF.

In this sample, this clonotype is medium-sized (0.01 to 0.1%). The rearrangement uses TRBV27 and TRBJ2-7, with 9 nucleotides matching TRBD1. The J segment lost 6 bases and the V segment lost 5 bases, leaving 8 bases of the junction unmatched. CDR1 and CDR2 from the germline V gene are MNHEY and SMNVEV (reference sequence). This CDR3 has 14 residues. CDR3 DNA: TGTGCCAGCAGTCCCGGGACAGGGCCCATCGAGCAGTACTTC. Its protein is CASSPGTGPIEQYF.

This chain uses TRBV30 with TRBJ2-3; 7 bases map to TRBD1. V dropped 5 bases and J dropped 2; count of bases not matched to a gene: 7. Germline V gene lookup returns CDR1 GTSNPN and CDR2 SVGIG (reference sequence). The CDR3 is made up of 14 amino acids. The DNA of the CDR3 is TGTGCCTGGGCGACAGGGATCTCCACAGATACGCAGTATTTT. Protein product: CAWATGISTDTQYF.

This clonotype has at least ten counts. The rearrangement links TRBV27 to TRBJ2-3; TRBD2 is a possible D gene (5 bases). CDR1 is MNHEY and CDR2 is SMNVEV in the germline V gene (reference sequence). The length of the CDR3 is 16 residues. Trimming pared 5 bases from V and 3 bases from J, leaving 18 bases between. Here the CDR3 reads CASSPRGISSTDTQYF. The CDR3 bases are TGTGCCAGCAGTCCCCGAGGGATTTCGTCAACAGATACGCAGTATTTT.

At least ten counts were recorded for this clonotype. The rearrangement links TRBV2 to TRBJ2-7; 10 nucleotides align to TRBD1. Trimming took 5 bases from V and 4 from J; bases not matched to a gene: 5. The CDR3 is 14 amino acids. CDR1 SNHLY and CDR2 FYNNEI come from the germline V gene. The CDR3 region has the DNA TGTGCCAGCAGTTCGACAGGGGGCGGGTACGAGCAGTACTTC. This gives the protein CASSSTGGGYEQYF.

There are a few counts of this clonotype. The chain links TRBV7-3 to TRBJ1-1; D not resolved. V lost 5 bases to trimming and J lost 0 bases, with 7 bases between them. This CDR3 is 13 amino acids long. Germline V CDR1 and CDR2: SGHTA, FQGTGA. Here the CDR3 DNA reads TGTGCCAGCAGCGCTAATATGAACACTGAAGCTTTCTTT. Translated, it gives CASSANMNTEAFF. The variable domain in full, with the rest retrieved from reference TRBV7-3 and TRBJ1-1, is GAGVSQTPSNKVTEKGKYVELRCDPISGHTALYWYRQSLGQGPEFLIYFQGTGAADDSGLPNDRFFAVRPEGSVSTLKIQRTERGDSAVYLCASSANMNTEAFFGQGTRLTVV.

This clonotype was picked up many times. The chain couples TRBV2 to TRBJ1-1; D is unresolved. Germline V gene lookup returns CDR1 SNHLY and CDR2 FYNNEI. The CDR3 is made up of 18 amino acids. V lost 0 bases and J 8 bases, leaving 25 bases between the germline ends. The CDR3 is CASSEARDANPMPLEAFF. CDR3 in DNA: TGTGCCAGCAGTGAAGCCCGGGATGCGAACCCAATGCCTCTCGAAGCTTTCTTT.

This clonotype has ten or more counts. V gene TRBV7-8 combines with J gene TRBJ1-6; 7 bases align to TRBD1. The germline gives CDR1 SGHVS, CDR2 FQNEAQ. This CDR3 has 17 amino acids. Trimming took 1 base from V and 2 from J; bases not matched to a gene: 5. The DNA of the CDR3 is TGTGCCAGCAGCTTAGGAACAGGGGCTACCTATAATTCACCCCTCCACTTT. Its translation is CASSLGTGATYNSPLHF.

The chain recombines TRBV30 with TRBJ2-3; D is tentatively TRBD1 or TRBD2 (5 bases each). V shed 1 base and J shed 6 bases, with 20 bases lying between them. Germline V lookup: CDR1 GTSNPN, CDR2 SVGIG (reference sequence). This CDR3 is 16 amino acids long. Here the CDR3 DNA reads TGTGCCTGGAGTGGAAGGGCCCGGGGCGTAGCGGATACGCAGTATTTT. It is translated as CAWSGRARGVADTQYF.

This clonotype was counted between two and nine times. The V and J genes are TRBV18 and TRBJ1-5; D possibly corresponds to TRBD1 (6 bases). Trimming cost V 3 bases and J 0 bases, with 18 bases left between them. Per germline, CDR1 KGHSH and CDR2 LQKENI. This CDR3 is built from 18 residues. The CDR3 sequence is CASSPQRVDSYSNQPQHF. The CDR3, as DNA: TGTGCCAGCTCACCCCAGCGAGTGGACAGCTATAGCAATCAGCCCCAGCATTTT.

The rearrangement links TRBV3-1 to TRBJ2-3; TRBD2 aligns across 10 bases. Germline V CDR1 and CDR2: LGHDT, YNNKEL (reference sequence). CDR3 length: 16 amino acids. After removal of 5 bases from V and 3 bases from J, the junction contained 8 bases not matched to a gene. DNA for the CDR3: TGTGCCAGCAGCGCCGGGACTAGCGTATGGACAGATACGCAGTATTTT. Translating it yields CASSAGTSVWTDTQYF.

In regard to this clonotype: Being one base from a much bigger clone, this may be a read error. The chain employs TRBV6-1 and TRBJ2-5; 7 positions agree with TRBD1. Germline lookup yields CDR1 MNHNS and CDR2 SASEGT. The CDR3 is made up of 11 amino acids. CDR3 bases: TGTGCCCGCAGTCGACAGGGGACCCAGTACTTC. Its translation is CARSRQGTQYF.

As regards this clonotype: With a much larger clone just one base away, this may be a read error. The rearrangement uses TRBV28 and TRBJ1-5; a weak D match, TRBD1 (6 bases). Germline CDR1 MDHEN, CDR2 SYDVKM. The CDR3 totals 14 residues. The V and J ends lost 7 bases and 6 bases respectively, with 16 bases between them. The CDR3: CASNPGGGLQPQHF. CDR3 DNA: TGTGCCAGCAACCCGGGGGGGGGGCTTCAGCCCCAGCATTTT. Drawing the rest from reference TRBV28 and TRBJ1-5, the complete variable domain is DVKVTQSSRYLVKRTGEKVFLECVQDMDHENMFWYRQDPGLGLRLIYFSYDVKMKEKGDIPEGYSVSREKKERFSLILESASTNQTSMYLCASNPGGGLQPQHFGDGTRLSIL.

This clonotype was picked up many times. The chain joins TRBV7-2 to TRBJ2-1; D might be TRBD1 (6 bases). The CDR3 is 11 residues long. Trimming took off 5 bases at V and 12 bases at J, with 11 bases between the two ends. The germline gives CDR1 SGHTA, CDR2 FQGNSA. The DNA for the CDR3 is TGTGCCAGCAGCGAACAGGGTCGGCAGTTCTTC. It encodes CASSEQGRQFF.

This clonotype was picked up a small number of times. DNA of the CDR3: TGCAGTGCTAGGCCAGCGGGAGAGCCTCTGACCGGGGAGCTGTTTTTT. Its translation is CSARPAGEPLTGELFF. The J gene is TRBJ2-2, the V gene TRBV20-1; TRBD2 aligns across 8 bases. V was clipped by 3 bases and J by 5 bases; unmatched bases: 11. The CDR3 runs to 16 residues. Germline CDR1 DFQATT, CDR2 SNEGSKA (reference sequence).

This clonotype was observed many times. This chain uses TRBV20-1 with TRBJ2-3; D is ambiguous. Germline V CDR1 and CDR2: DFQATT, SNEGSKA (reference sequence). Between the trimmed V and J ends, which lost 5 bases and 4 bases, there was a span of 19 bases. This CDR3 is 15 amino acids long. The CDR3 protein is CSAARLLGLSDTQYF. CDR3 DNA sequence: TGCAGTGCTGCTCGTCTGCTGGGTTTATCAGATACGCAGTATTTT.

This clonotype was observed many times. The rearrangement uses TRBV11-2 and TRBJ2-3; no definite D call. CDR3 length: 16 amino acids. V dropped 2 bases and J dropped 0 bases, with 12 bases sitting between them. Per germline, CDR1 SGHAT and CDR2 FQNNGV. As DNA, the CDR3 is TGTGCCAGCAGCTTAAGGTTGATGGGAAGCACAGATACGCAGTATTTT. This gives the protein CASSLRLMGSTDTQYF.

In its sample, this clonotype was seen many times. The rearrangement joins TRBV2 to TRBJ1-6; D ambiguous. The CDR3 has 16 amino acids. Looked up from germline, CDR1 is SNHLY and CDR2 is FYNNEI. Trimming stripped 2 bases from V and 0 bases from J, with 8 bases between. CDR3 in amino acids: CASSESVPSYNSPLHF. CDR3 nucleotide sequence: TGTGCCAGCAGTGAAAGTGTTCCCTCCTATAATTCACCCCTCCACTTT.

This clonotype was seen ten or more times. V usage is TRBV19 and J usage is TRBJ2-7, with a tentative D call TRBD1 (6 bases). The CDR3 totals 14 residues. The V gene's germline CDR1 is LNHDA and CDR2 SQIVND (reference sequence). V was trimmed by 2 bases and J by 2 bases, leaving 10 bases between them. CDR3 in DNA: TGTGCCAGTAGTATACCGGGACACCCCTACGAGCAGTACTTC. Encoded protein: CASSIPGHPYEQYF.

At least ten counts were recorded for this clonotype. The CDR3 here is CASSPGWGMNTEAFF. CDR3 DNA: TGTGCCAGCAGCCCGGGGTGGGGGATGAACACTGAAGCTTTCTTT. The chain uses TRBV7-2 and TRBJ1-1; D is perhaps TRBD1 (5 bases). This CDR3 is built from 15 residues. V lost 5 bases and J 0 bases, leaving 13 bases between the germline ends. CDR1 is SGHTA and CDR2 is FQGNSA in the germline V gene. Full variable domain (rest looked up from reference TRBV7-2 and TRBJ1-1): GAGVSQSPSNKVTEKGKDVELRCDPISGHTALYWYRQSLGQGLEFLIYFQGNSAPDKSGLPSDRFSAERTGGSVSTLTIQRTQQEDSAVYLCASSPGWGMNTEAFFGQGTRLTVV.

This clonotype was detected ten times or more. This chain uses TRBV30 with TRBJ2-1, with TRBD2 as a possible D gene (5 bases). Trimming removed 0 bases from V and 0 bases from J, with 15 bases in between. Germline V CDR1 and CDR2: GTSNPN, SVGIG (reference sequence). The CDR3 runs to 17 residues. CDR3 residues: CAWSVGSSVNSYNEQFF. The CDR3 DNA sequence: TGTGCCTGGAGTGTTGGGAGTAGCGTGAACTCCTACAATGAGCAGTTCTTC. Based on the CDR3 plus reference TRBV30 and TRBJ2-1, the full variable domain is SQTIHQWPATLVQPVGSPLSLECTVEGTSNPNLYWYRQAAGRGLQLLFYSVGIGQISSEVPQNLSASRPQDRQFILSSKKLLLSDSGFYLCAWSVGSSVNSYNEQFFGPGTRLTVL.

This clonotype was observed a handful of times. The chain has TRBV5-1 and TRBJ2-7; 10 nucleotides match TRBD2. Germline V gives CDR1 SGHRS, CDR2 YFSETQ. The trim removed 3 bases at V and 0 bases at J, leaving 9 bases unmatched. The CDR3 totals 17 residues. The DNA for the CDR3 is TGCGCCAGCAGCTCGAGACTGACTAGCGGGTTCTCCTACGAGCAGTACTTC. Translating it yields CASSSRLTSGFSYEQYF.

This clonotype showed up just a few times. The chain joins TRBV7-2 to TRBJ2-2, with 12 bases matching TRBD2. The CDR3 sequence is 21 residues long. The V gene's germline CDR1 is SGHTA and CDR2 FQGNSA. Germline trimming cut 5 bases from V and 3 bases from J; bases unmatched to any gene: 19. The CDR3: CASSRRIKGASGRADTGELFF. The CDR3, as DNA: TGTGCCAGCAGCCGACGGATAAAGGGGGCTAGCGGGAGGGCCGACACCGGGGAGCTGTTTTTT.

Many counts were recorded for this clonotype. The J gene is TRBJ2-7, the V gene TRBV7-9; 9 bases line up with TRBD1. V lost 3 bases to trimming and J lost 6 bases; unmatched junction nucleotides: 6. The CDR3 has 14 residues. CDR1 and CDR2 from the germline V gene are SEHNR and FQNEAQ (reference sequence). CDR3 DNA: TGTGCCAGCAGCTTTTCTTACAGGGGGCTCGAGCAGTACTTC. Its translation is CASSFSYRGLEQYF.

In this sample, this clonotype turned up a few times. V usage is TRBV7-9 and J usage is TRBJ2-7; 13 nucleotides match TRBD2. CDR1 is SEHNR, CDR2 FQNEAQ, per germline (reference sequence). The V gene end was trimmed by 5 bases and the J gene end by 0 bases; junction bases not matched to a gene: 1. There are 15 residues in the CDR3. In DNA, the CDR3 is TGTGCCAGCAGCGGGACTAGCGGGACCTCCTACGAGCAGTACTTC. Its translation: CASSGTSGTSYEQYF.

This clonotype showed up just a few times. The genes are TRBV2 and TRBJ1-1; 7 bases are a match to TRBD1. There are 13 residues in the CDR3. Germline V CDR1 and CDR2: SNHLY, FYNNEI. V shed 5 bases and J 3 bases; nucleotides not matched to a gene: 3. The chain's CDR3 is CASSRDSHTEAFF. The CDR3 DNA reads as TGTGCCAGCAGTAGGGACAGCCACACTGAAGCTTTCTTT.